Listed here are 24 T cell receptor beta chains from one sample, sequenced in a study of blood T cells in healthy people across ages. A second PCR, run for about 7 to 11 cycles, used a sample-barcoded 5' primer plus a J-beta primer mix. TCRdb used MiXCR to reprocess the 5' RACE reads, holding one entry per CDR3 protein. The sample yields over 950,000 distinct CDR3 sequences, roughly half seen once. The source material was blood. Every receptor here comes from a woman in her sixties or seventies in good health.

This clonotype turned up a few times. The rearrangement joins TRBV12-3 or TRBV12-4 to TRBJ2-7; D is possibly TRBD1 (6 bases). This CDR3 spans 13 amino acids. Trimming pared 5 bases from V and 3 bases from J, leaving 11 bases between. CDR3 loop: CASSPGDNYEQYF. The DNA of the CDR3 is TGTGCCAGCAGTCCAGGGGACAACTACGAGCAGTACTTC.

The chain links TRBV6-2 or TRBV6-3 to TRBJ2-3; no clear D. There are 13 residues in the CDR3. V was clipped by 2 bases and J by 6 bases, with 9 bases between them. Germline assignment: CDR1 MNHEY and CDR2 SVGEGT. This CDR3 is CASSYRAQDTQYF. The CDR3, as DNA: TGTGCCAGCAGTTACCGGGCGCAGGATACGCAGTATTTT.

The V call is TRBV20-1, the J call TRBJ2-1; 8 bases line up with TRBD2. V lost 4 bases and J lost 1; bases outside the gene matches: 6. The CDR3 runs 15 residues. Germline V lookup: CDR1 DFQATT, CDR2 SNEGSKA (reference sequence). The CDR3 coding sequence is TGCAGTGCTACCCCAGCGGGAGTGTCCTACAATGAGCAGTTCTTC. This encodes CSATPAGVSYNEQFF.

The chain uses TRBV28 and TRBJ2-1; TRBD2 matches at 10 bases. The germline V gene encodes CDR1 MDHEN and CDR2 SYDVKM. CDR3 size: 15 residues. This chain's CDR3 is CASPPAGGERNEQFF. The CDR3 DNA reads TGTGCATCCCCTCCAGCGGGAGGGGAGAGGAATGAGCAGTTCTTC.

The sample holds a few counts of this clonotype. The chain has TRBV4-2 and TRBJ2-5; the D gene is possibly TRBD2 (6 bases). The DNA matches TRBJ2-7 better at its end, which makes the J call doubtful. The CDR3 extends over 15 amino acids. Germline CDR1 LGHNA, CDR2 YNFKEQ. CDR3 amino acids: CASSQFSTGANEQYF. DNA for the CDR3: TGTGCCAGCAGCCAATTCTCCACGGGAGCCAACGAGCAGTACTTC.

J is TRBJ2-3 and V is TRBV11-2, with 8 bases identical to TRBD2. The CDR3 runs 16 residues. Germline CDR1 is SGHAT and CDR2 is FQNNGV. V was pared by 1 base and J by 4 bases, with 7 bases of the junction left unmatched. The CDR3 nucleotides read TGTGCCAGCAGCTTAGGGGCCGGACTAGCCTCAGATACGCAGTATTTT. This encodes CASSLGAGLASDTQYF.

This clonotype was picked up a small number of times. The CDR3 bases are TGCAGTGCTCCGCTGAGCAGGCTAGCGGGAGCTAAAGAGACCCAGTACTTC. It translates to CSAPLSRLAGAKETQYF. This sequence joins TRBV20-1 and TRBJ2-5; 10 positions match TRBD2. This CDR3 spans 17 amino acids. Germline CDR1 DFQATT, CDR2 SNEGSKA (reference sequence). After removal of 5 bases from V and 3 bases from J, the junction contained 15 bases not matched to a gene.

The chain uses TRBV2 and TRBJ1-5; 10 bases align to TRBD1. The CDR3 sequence is 15 residues long. The V gene's germline CDR1 is SNHLY and CDR2 FYNNEI. The V gene end was trimmed by 7 bases and the J gene end by 5 bases; junction bases not matched to a gene: 8. In DNA form, the CDR3 reads TGTGCCAGCACCGTTGGGGGGACAGGGGATCAGCCCCAGCATTTT. Translation: CASTVGGTGDQPQHF. Looking up the rest from reference TRBV2 and TRBJ1-5 gives the full variable domain: EPEVTQTPSHQVTQMGQEVILRCVPISNHLYFYWYRQILGQKVEFLVSFYNNEISEKSEIFDDQFSVERPDGSNFTLKIRSTKLEDSAMYFCASTVGGTGDQPQHFGDGTRLSIL.

A remark on this clonotype: Germline is not matched at one junction end, which may reflect a read error. The J gene is TRBJ2-3, the V gene TRBV11-2; D gene uncertain. The germline V gene has CDR1 SGHAT and CDR2 FQNNGV. This CDR3 region has 14 residues. CDR3 DNA sequence: TGTGCCAGCAGCTTAGAGGCGAGCACATATACGCAGTATTTT. Amino acids: CASSLEASTYTQYF.

The chain couples TRBV4-1 to TRBJ2-4, with TRBD1 matching 9 bases. Germline CDR1 and CDR2: MGHRA and YSYEKL. V trimming: 7 bases; J trimming: 0 bases; junction bases outside the gene matches: 4. The CDR3 totals 15 residues. The CDR3 DNA sequence: TGCGCCAGCAACCAGGGACAGGGAGCCAAAAACATTCAGTACTTC. This codes for CASNQGQGAKNIQYF.

There are a few counts of this clonotype. The V gene is TRBV29-1, the J gene TRBJ2-5; 8 bases match TRBD2. With V trimmed by 4 bases and J by 7 bases, 11 bases remained unmatched. Germline loops: CDR1 SQVTM, CDR2 ANQGSEA. The CDR3 has 14 residues. This CDR3 is CSVVVAGRLLTQYF. CDR3 in DNA: TGCAGCGTTGTAGTAGCGGGAAGACTATTGACCCAGTACTTC.

The V call is TRBV10-3, the J call TRBJ2-1; 10 nucleotides match TRBD1. CDR1 is ENHRY, CDR2 SYGVKD, per germline. The CDR3 totals 15 residues. V dropped 8 bases and J dropped 3; count of bases not matched to a gene: 7. This chain's CDR3 is CAIGLGDRGYNEQFF. CDR3 nucleotides: TGTGCCATCGGTTTGGGGGACAGGGGCTACAATGAGCAGTTCTTC.

The chain is built from TRBV12-3 or TRBV12-4 and TRBJ1-2; perhaps TRBD1 as D (5 bases). The CDR3 has 11 residues. The ends were cut back, 6 bases at V and 7 bases at J, with 9 bases in the middle. The CDR3 region has the DNA TGTGCCAGCAGGAAGGGGATTGGCTACACCTTC. Its translation: CASRKGIGYTF.

This rearrangement joins TRBV12-3 or TRBV12-4 to TRBJ2-7, with D maybe TRBD2 (7 bases). With 8 bases removed from V and 3 bases from J, the gap between germline ends came to 20 bases. The CDR3 has 15 amino acids. The CDR3 loop reads CASGIGGGGIYEQYF. DNA of the CDR3: TGTGCCAGCGGAATAGGGGGGGGGGGTATCTACGAGCAGTACTTC.

V is TRBV29-1 and J is TRBJ2-7, with 11 nucleotides matching TRBD2. In germline, CDR1 is SQVTM, CDR2 ANQGSEA. V lost 6 bases to trimming and J lost 3 bases; unmatched junction nucleotides: 7. CDR3 size: 14 residues. The CDR3 nucleotides are TGCAGCGTGGCAGGGACTAGCGGACACTACGAGCAGTACTTC. It is translated as CSVAGTSGHYEQYF.

V gene TRBV5-1 combines with J gene TRBJ2-1, with 13 bases matching TRBD2. The V and J ends lost 2 bases and 15 bases, in that order; junction bases with no gene match: 8. Looked up from germline, CDR1 is SGHRS and CDR2 is YFSETQ. CDR3 length: 14 amino acids. CDR3 in amino acids: CASSFGGLAGEGFF. CDR3 sequence (DNA): TGCGCCAGCAGCTTTGGAGGACTAGCGGGAGAGGGGTTCTTC.

The chain carries TRBV15 and TRBJ1-2, with 7 positions matching TRBD1. This CDR3 contains 18 residues. V shed 2 bases and J 3 bases; nucleotides not matched to a gene: 15. Germline V CDR1 and CDR2: LNHNV, YYDKDF (reference sequence). The CDR3 DNA sequence: TGTGCCACCAGCAGACTATACTGGGCTGGCCAGGGGGACTATGGCTACACCTTC. Amino acids: CATSRLYWAGQGDYGYTF.

The table lists this clonotype with a count of one. V gene TRBV7-3 combines with J gene TRBJ1-6; D remains unclear. Germline V CDR1 and CDR2: SGHTA, FQGTGA. This CDR3 contains 13 residues. Trimming removed 9 bases from V and 7 bases from J, with 13 bases in between. The chain's CDR3 is CASGEQPNSPLHF. The CDR3 coding sequence is TGTGCCAGTGGGGAACAGCCAAATTCACCCCTCCACTTT.

The chain is built from TRBV18 and TRBJ2-5, with D possibly matching TRBD2 (6 bases). Per germline, CDR1 KGHSH and CDR2 LQKENI. The CDR3 is 14 residues long. The V and J ends lost 5 bases and 2 bases respectively, with 12 bases between them. The CDR3, as DNA: TGTGCCAGCTCAAGTGCGGGGATACAAGAGACCCAGTACTTC. Amino acid sequence: CASSSAGIQETQYF. Combining the CDR3 with reference TRBV18 and TRBJ2-5 gives the whole variable domain NAGVMQNPRHLVRRRGQEARLRCSPMKGHSHVYWYRQLPEEGLKFMVYLQKENIIDESGMPKERFSAEFPKEGPSILRIQQVVRGDSAAYFCASSSAGIQETQYFGPGTRLLVL.

The chain employs TRBV19 and TRBJ2-7; the match to TRBD1 covers 8 bases. CDR3 length: 14 residues. With 8 bases clipped from V and 4 bases from J, the junction kept 10 bases outside the gene matches. The germline V gene has CDR1 LNHDA and CDR2 SQIVND (reference sequence). The CDR3 nucleotides are TGTGCCAGTGATGGGACAGGTACGGAATACGAGCAGTACTTC. Translating gives CASDGTGTEYEQYF.

The V and J genes are TRBV11-3 and TRBJ1-6; D is ambiguous. CDR1 and CDR2 from the germline V gene are SGHNT and YENEEA. The CDR3 is made up of 16 amino acids. V shed 1 base and J shed 6 bases, with 13 bases lying between them. CDR3 nucleotide sequence: TGTGCCAGCAGCTTAGGCGTCAGAGGTATTAATTCACCCCTCCACTTT. Its protein is CASSLGVRGINSPLHF.

The chain recombines TRBV20-1 with TRBJ2-7; 7 nucleotides line up with TRBD1. Trimming took 2 bases from V and 4 from J; bases not matched to a gene: 5. The CDR3 length is 13 residues. CDR1 DFQATT and CDR2 SNEGSKA come from the germline V gene (reference sequence). CDR3 sequence (DNA): TGCAGTGCTAGACCACCGACAGGGTACGAGCAGTACTTC. It specifies CSARPPTGYEQYF.

For the CDR3, the DNA is TGTGCCAGCATACTGACAGGGGCTGGCGAGCAGTACTTC. The encoded protein is CASILTGAGEQYF. V is TRBV7-8 and J is TRBJ2-7; 8 nucleotides align to TRBD1. The trim removed 7 bases at V and 6 bases at J, leaving 8 bases unmatched. This CDR3 spans 13 amino acids. In germline, CDR1 is SGHVS, CDR2 FQNEAQ.

The chain carries TRBV20-1 and TRBJ2-2, with 7 bases matching TRBD2. Trimming at V came to 6 bases and at J to 3 bases, leaving 7 bases not matched to a gene. This CDR3 has 14 amino acids. In germline, CDR1 is DFQATT, CDR2 SNEGSKA (reference sequence). DNA of the CDR3: TGCAGTGCCCTGGGGAGGGCCGACACCGGGGAGCTGTTTTTT. Its protein is CSALGRADTGELFF.